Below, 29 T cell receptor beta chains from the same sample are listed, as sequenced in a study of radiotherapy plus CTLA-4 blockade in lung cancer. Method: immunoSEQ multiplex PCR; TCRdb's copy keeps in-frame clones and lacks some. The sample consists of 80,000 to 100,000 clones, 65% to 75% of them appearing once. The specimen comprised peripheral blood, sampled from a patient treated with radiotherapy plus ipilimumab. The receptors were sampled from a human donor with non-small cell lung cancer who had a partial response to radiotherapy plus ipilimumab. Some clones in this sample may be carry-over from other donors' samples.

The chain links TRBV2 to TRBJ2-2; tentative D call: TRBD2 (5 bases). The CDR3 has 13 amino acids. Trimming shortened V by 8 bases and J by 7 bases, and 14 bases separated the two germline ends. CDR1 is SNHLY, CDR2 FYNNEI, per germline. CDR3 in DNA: TGTGCCAGCTCCGGGGTCGCCGGCGGGGAGCTGTTTTTT. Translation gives CASSGVAGGELFF. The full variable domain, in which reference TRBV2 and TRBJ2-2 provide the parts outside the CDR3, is EPEVTQTPSHQVTQMGQEVILRCVPISNHLYFYWYRQILGQKVEFLVSFYNNEISEKSEIFDDQFSVERPDGSNFTLKIRSTKLEDSAMYFCASSGVAGGELFFGEGSRLTVL.

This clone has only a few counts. CDR3 coding DNA: TGTGCCAGCAGCTTAGTCGCAGGGGATTCTTACAATGAGCAGTTCTTC. Residues: CASSLVAGDSYNEQFF. The genes are TRBV7-2 and TRBJ2-1; tentatively, D is TRBD1 (6 bases). The V gene lost 1 base and the J gene lost 4 bases, with 14 bases spanning the gap. There are 16 residues in the CDR3. CDR1 SGHTA and CDR2 FQGNSA come from the germline V gene.

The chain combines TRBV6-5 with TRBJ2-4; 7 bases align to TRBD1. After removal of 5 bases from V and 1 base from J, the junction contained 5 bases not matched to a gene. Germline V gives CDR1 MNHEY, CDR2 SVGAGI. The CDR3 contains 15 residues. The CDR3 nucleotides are TGTGCCAGCAGTAGGGGACAGTCGGCCAAAAACATTCAGTACTTC. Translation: CASSRGQSAKNIQYF.

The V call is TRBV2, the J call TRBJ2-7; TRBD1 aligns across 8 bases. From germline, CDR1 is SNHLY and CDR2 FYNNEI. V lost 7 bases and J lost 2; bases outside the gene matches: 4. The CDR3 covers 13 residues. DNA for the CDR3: TGTGCCAGCAAGGGACAGGTGACCTACGAGCAGTACTTC. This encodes CASKGQVTYEQYF.

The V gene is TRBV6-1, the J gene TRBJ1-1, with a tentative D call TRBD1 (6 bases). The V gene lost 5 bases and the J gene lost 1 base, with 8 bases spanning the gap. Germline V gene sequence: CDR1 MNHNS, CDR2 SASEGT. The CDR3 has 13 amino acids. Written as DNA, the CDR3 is TGTGCCAGCAGTTGGGACACGAACACTGAAGCTTTCTTT. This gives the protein CASSWDTNTEAFF.

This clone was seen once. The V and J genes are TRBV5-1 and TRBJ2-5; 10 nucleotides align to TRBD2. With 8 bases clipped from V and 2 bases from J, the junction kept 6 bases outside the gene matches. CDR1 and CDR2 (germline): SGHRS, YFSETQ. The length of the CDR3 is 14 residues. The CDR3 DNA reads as TGCGCCAGTAGAGATAGCGGGGGGCAAGAGACCCAGTACTTC. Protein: CASRDSGGQETQYF.

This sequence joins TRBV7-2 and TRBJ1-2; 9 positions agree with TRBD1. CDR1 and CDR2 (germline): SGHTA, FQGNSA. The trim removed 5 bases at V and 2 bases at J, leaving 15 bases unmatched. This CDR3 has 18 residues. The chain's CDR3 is CASSPTAGQGFGNYGYTF. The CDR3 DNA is TGTGCCAGCAGCCCAACTGCGGGACAGGGTTTCGGGAACTATGGCTACACCTTC.

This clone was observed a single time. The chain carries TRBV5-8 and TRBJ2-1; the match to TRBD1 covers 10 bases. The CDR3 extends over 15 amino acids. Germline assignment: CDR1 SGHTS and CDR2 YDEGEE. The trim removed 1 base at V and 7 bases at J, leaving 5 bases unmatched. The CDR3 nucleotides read TGTGCCAGCAGCTTGCGGGACAGGGGATTTAATGAGCAGTTCTTC. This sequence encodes CASSLRDRGFNEQFF.

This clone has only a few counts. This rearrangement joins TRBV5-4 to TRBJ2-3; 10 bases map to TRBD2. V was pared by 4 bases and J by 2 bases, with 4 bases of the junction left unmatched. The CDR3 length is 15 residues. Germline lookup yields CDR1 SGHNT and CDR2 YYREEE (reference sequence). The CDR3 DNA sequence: TGTGCCAGCAGCATTAGCGGGGGGATCACAGATACGCAGTATTTT. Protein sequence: CASSISGGITDTQYF.

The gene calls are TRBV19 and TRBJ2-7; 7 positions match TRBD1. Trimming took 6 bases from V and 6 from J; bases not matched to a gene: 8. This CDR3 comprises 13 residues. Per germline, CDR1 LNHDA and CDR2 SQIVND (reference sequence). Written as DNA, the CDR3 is TGTGCCAGTAGCTCGCACAGGGGAAGCGAGCAGTACTTC. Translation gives CASSSHRGSEQYF.

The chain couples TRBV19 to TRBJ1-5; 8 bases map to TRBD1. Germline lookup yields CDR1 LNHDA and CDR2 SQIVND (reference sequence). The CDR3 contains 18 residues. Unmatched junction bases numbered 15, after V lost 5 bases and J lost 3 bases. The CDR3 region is CASSPLSGAGGFNQPQHF. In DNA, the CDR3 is TGTGCCAGTAGTCCCCTCAGCGGGGCAGGGGGCTTCAATCAGCCCCAGCATTTT.

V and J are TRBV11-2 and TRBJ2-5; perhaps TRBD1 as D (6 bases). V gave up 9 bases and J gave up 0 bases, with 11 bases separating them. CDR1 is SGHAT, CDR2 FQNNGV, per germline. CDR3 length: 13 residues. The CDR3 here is CASIGQHQETQYF. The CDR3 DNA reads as TGTGCCAGTATCGGACAGCACCAAGAGACCCAGTACTTC.

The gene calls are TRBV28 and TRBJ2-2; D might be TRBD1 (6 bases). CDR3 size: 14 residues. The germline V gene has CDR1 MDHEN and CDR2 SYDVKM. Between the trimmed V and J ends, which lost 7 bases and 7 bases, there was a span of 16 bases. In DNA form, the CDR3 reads TGTGCCAGCATCCTCAGGGGCTCCGGCGGGGAGCTGTTTTTT. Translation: CASILRGSGGELFF.

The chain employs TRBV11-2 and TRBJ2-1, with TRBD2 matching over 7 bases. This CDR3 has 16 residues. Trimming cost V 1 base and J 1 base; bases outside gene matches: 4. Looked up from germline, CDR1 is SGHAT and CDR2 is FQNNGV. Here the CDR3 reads CASSLGGLLSYNEQFF. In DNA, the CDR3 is TGTGCCAGCAGCTTAGGGGGACTACTATCCTACAATGAGCAGTTCTTC.

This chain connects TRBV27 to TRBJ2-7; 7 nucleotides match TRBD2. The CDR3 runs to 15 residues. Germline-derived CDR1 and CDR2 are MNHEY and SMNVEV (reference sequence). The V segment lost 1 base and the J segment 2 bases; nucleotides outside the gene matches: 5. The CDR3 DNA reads TGTGCCAGCAGTTTATATGCGGGAGCAGCCTACGAGCAGTACTTC. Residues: CASSLYAGAAYEQYF.

As DNA, the CDR3 is TGTGCCAGCAGCGGGAGGGCCAACTCCTACAATGAGCAGTTCTTC. It specifies CASSGRANSYNEQFF. The chain links TRBV2 to TRBJ2-1; 8 bases map to TRBD2. The CDR3 is made up of 15 amino acids. Trimming took 6 bases from V and 0 from J; bases not matched to a gene: 4. Germline loops: CDR1 SNHLY, CDR2 FYNNEI.

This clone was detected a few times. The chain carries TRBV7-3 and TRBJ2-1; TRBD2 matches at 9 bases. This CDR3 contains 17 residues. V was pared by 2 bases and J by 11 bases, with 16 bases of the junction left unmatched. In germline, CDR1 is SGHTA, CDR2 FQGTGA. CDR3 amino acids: CASSLVGGVTSGEKQFF. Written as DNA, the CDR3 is TGTGCCAGCAGCTTAGTTGGTGGGGTGACTAGCGGAGAAAAGCAGTTCTTC.

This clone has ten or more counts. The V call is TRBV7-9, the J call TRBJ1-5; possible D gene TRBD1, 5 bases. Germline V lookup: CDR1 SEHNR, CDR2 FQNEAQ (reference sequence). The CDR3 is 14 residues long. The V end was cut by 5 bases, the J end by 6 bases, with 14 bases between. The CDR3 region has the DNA TGTGCCAGCAGCCCCGACGGGGGAGCTCAGCCCCAGCATTTT. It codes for CASSPDGGAQPQHF.

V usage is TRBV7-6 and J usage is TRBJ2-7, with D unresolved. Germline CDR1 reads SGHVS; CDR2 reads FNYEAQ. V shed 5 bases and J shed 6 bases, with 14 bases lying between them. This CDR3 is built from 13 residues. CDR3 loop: CASSLRARGEQYF. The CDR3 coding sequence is TGTGCCAGCAGCCTTCGAGCTAGAGGCGAGCAGTACTTC.

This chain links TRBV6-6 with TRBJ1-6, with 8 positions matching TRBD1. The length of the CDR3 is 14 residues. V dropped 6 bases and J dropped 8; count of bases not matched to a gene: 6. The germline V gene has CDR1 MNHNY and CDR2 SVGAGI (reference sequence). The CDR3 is CASRSTGGYSPLHF. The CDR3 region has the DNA TGTGCCAGCAGATCAACAGGGGGTTATTCACCCCTCCACTTT.

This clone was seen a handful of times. The CDR3 is CASSVVASGDTQYF. In nucleotides, the CDR3 is TGTGCCAGCAGTGTGGTAGCAAGCGGTGATACGCAGTATTTT. The rearrangement uses TRBV6-4 and TRBJ2-3, with D maybe TRBD2 (5 bases). The CDR3 length is 14 residues. The germline V gene encodes CDR1 MRHNA and CDR2 SNTAGT. V was cut by 4 bases and J by 6 bases, with 14 bases left in between.

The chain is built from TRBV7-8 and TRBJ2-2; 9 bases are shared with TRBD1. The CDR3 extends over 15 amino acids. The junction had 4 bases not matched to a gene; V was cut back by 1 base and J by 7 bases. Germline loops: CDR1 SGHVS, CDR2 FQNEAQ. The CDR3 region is CASSLGGQGHGELFF. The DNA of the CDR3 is TGTGCCAGCAGCTTAGGGGGACAGGGACACGGGGAGCTGTTTTTT.

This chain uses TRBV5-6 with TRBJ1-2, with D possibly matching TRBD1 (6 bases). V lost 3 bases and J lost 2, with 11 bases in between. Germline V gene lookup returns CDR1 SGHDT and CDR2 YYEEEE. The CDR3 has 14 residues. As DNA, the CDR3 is TGTGCCAGCAGCTCCTTAACAGGGAACTATGGCTACACCTTC. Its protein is CASSSLTGNYGYTF.

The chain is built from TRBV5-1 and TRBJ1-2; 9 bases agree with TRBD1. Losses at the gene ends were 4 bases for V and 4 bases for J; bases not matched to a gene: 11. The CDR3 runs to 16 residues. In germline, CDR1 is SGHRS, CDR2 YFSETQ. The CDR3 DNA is TGCGCCAGCAGCCCTCACACAGGGGGCCTAAGCTATGGCTACACCTTC. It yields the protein CASSPHTGGLSYGYTF.

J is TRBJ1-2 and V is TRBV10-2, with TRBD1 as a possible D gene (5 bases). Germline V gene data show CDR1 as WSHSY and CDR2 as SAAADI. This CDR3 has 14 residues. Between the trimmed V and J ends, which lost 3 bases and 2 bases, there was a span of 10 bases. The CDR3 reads CASSDGGVNYGYTF. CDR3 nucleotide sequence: TGCGCCAGCAGTGACGGGGGGGTAAACTATGGCTACACCTTC.

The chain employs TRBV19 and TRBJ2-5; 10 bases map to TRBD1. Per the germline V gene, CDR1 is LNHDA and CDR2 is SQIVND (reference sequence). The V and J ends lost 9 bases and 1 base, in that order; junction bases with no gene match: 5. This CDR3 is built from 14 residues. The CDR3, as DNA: TGTGCCAGCCGGGACAGGGGTGCCCAAGAGACCCAGTACTTC. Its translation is CASRDRGAQETQYF.

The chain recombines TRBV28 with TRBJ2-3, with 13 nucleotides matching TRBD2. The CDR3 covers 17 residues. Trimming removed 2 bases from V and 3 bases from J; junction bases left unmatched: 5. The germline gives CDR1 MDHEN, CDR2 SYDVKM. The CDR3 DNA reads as TGTGCCAGCAGTTTAAGGACTAGCGGGAGCAGGACAGATACGCAGTATTTT. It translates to CASSLRTSGSRTDTQYF.

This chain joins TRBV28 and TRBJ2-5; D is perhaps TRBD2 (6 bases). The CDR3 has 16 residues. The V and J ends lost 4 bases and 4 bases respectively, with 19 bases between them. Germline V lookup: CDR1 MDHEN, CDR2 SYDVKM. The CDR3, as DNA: TGTGCCAGCAGTTCCCCCCTCCGGGGGAGGAGAGAGACCCAGTACTTC. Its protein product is CASSSPLRGRRETQYF.

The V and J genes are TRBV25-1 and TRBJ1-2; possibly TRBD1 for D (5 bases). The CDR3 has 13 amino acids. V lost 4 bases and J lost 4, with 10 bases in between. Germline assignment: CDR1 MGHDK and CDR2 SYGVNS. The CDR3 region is CASSVRQSYGYTF. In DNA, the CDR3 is TGTGCCAGCAGTGTTCGACAGTCCTATGGCTACACCTTC.